The 31 T cell receptor beta chains presented below share a single source sample, sequenced in a study of brain metastases from non-small cell lung cancer. Repertoires were generated with immunoSEQ multiplex PCR, while TCRdb's copy carries only in-frame clones and drops some. Here the sample spans 4,700 or so clones, around 84% being singletons. Sequenced sample: tumor-adjacent normal tissue. These receptors were taken from a donor at least 40 years old with non-small cell lung cancer.

On this clone itself: A junction boundary mismatches the germline segment, possibly from a read error. The CDR3 coding sequence is TGTGCCAGTAGCGTAGACGCCGGGTTTGAGGGATACGGGTATTTT. Encoded protein: CASSVDAGFEGYGYF. The rearrangement uses TRBV9 and TRBJ2-3, with a tentative D call TRBD2 (5 bases). Germline CDR1 is SGDLS and CDR2 is YYNGEE. This CDR3 has 15 amino acids.

The CDR3 nucleotides are TGTGCCAGCAGCTTAGGACAGGGGGCGACAAACACTGAAGCTTTCTTT. It is translated as CASSLGQGATNTEAFF. This chain joins TRBV7-6 and TRBJ1-1; 10 nucleotides align to TRBD1. This CDR3 spans 16 amino acids. Per germline, CDR1 SGHVS and CDR2 FNYEAQ. V gave up 1 base and J gave up 2 bases; unmatched junction bases: 4.

The rearrangement links TRBV11-3 to TRBJ2-5; D is ambiguous. Trimming left V 5 bases short and J 4 bases short, with 11 bases between. CDR1 is SGHNT, CDR2 YENEEA, per germline. The CDR3 sequence is 13 residues long. The CDR3 reads CASSLNPGETQYF. The DNA of the CDR3 is TGTGCCAGCAGCCTTAATCCGGGAGAGACCCAGTACTTC.

The chain recombines TRBV2 with TRBJ1-1; D remains ambiguous. Trimming shortened V by 4 bases and J by 2 bases, and 8 bases separated the two germline ends. CDR1 and CDR2 (germline): SNHLY, FYNNEI. The CDR3 spans 13 residues. CDR3 amino acids: CASSVEINTEAFF. In DNA, the CDR3 is TGTGCCAGCAGTGTTGAGATAAACACTGAAGCTTTCTTT.

Comment on this clone: Mismatch with germline at one junction end may stem from a read error. The chain joins TRBV6-4 to TRBJ2-2; maybe TRBD1 (6 bases). Germline assignment: CDR1 MRHNA and CDR2 SNTAGT. CDR3 length equals 16 residues. The CDR3 bases are TGTGTCAGCAGTGACTCGATAAACAGGGCTACCGGGGAGCTGTTTTTT. It translates to CVSSDSINRATGELFF.

J is TRBJ1-3 and V is TRBV5-1; 7 positions match TRBD1. The CDR3 has 14 residues. The germline V gene has CDR1 SGHRS and CDR2 YFSETQ. Unmatched junction bases numbered 4, after V lost 4 bases and J lost 3 bases. CDR3 residues: CASSPTGLGNTIYF. In DNA form, the CDR3 reads TGCGCCAGCAGCCCGACAGGGCTTGGAAACACCATATATTTT.

The chain combines TRBV6-5 with TRBJ1-1; 9 bases match TRBD1. This CDR3 contains 15 residues. V lost 6 bases, J lost 4 bases, and 9 bases stayed unmatched. The germline gives CDR1 MNHEY, CDR2 SVGAGI. As DNA, the CDR3 is TGTGCCAGCAGCAAGGGACAGGGAGCTCTCACTGAAGCTTTCTTT. Protein: CASSKGQGALTEAFF.

The J gene is TRBJ2-7, the V gene TRBV3-1 (or the pseudogene TRBV3-2); D perhaps matches TRBD2 (7 bases). Trimming pared 4 bases from V and 1 base from J, leaving 11 bases between. Germline V CDR1 and CDR2: LGHDT, YNNKEL (reference sequence). The CDR3 loop spans 14 amino acids. The CDR3 region is CASSREGGSYEQYF. The DNA of the CDR3 is TGTGCCAGCAGCCGGGAGGGGGGGTCCTACGAGCAGTACTTC.

About this clone itself: The sample has other DNA sequences that encode this CDR3 too. The rearrangement links TRBV4-3 to TRBJ2-5, with D uncertain. The CDR3 spans 14 residues. With 0 bases removed from V and 5 bases from J, the gap between germline ends came to 10 bases. Per the germline V gene, CDR1 is LGHNA and CDR2 is YSLEER. The CDR3 is CASSQDPRRETQYF. DNA of the CDR3: TGCGCCAGCAGCCAAGATCCCAGGCGGGAGACCCAGTACTTC.

The rearrangement links TRBV3-1 (or the pseudogene TRBV3-2) to TRBJ2-1; 7 nucleotides match TRBD2. Losses at the gene ends were 8 bases for V and 9 bases for J; bases not matched to a gene: 13. CDR3 length: 14 amino acids. The germline gives CDR1 LGHDT, CDR2 YNNKEL (reference sequence). In nucleotides, the CDR3 is TGTGCCAGCGCCGACCCCACTACTAGCGCTGAGCAGTTCTTC. It specifies CASADPTTSAEQFF.

The chain links TRBV2 to TRBJ2-1, with D possibly matching TRBD1 (6 bases). V was pared by 7 bases and J by 6 bases, with 19 bases between. This CDR3 is 15 amino acids long. Per germline, CDR1 SNHLY and CDR2 FYNNEI. DNA of the CDR3: TGTGCCAGCACCCTGAGGACAGACTTGAGCAATGAGCAGTTCTTC. It specifies CASTLRTDLSNEQFF.

The chain carries TRBV7-9 and TRBJ2-7; perhaps TRBD1 as D (5 bases). The germline CDR1 and CDR2 sequences are SEHNR and FQNEAQ (reference sequence). The CDR3 is 14 residues long. V gave up 1 base and J gave up 5 bases, with 12 bases separating them. CDR3 protein: CASSLGQGSNEQYF. The CDR3 DNA reads TGTGCCAGCAGCTTAGGGCAGGGCAGTAACGAGCAGTACTTC.

This chain uses TRBV19 with TRBJ1-1, with a weak D call TRBD1 (5 bases). V dropped 3 bases and J dropped 0 bases, with 11 bases sitting between them. CDR3 length: 15 amino acids. Germline V gives CDR1 LNHDA, CDR2 SQIVND (reference sequence). The CDR3 DNA reads TGTGCCAGTAGTATCAATCAGGGCATGAACACTGAAGCTTTCTTT. It yields the protein CASSINQGMNTEAFF.

The DNA of the CDR3 is TGTGCCAGCTCATCCAACGGGATGATGGGAAAAAACATTCAGTACTTC. It codes for CASSSNGMMGKNIQYF. The V and J genes are TRBV18 and TRBJ2-4; D may be TRBD2 (5 bases). The CDR3 is made up of 16 amino acids. Germline loops: CDR1 KGHSH, CDR2 LQKENI. V was pared by 5 bases and J by 4 bases, with 18 bases between.

Turning to this clone: A read error may produce the germline difference seen at one junction end. Other DNA sequences from this sample encode an identical CDR3 as well. V and J are TRBV10-3 and TRBJ2-7, with TRBD1 matching 10 bases. Germline CDR1 reads ENHRY; CDR2 reads SYGVKD. The CDR3 covers 13 residues. In DNA form, the CDR3 reads TGTGCCATCAGAGGGGACAGGGGTTACGAGCAGTATTTC. Its translation is CAIRGDRGYEQYF.

For this clone: One end of the junction is discordant with germline, which a read error may explain. Other DNA sequences in this sample translate to the same CDR3. This chain connects TRBV16 to TRBJ1-2; the D gene is possibly TRBD1 (6 bases). CDR1 KGHSY and CDR2 FQNENV come from the germline V gene. There are 16 residues in the CDR3. The CDR3 here is CASSPNPEGDNYDYTF. CDR3 sequence (DNA): TGTGCCAGCAGCCCGAATCCTGAGGGGGATAACTATGACTACACCTTT.

As DNA, the CDR3 is TGTGCCAGTAGTAACTATGTCTACGAGCAGTACTTC. This encodes CASSNYVYEQYF. The V and J genes are TRBV19 and TRBJ2-7; no clear D gene. V was cut by 4 bases and J by 3 bases, with 7 bases left in between. This CDR3 spans 12 amino acids. Per germline, CDR1 LNHDA and CDR2 SQIVND (reference sequence). Based on the CDR3 plus reference TRBV19 and TRBJ2-7, the full variable domain is DGGITQSPKYLFRKEGQNVTLSCEQNLNHDAMYWYRQDPGQGLRLIYYSQIVNDFQKGDIAEGYSVSREKKESFPLTVTSAQKNPTAFYLCASSNYVYEQYFGPGTRLTVT.

The chain links TRBV5-5 to TRBJ1-1; D is unresolved. There are 12 residues in the CDR3. Per the germline V gene, CDR1 is SGHKS and CDR2 is YYEKEE (reference sequence). The germline V and J ends were trimmed by 4 bases and 4 bases, with 8 bases remaining between them. The CDR3 DNA reads as TGTGCCAGCAGCATCGCGGGCACTGAAGCTTTCTTT. Translation gives CASSIAGTEAFF.

The CDR3 protein is CSVLQGENTIYF. CDR3 DNA sequence: TGCAGCGTACTACAGGGGGAAAACACCATATATTTT. The chain couples TRBV29-1 to TRBJ1-3, with 8 positions matching TRBD1. There are 12 residues in the CDR3. The J segment lost 6 bases and the V segment lost 6 bases, leaving 4 bases of the junction unmatched. Germline-derived CDR1 and CDR2 are SQVTM and ANQGSEA. Drawing the rest from reference TRBV29-1 and TRBJ1-3, the complete variable domain is SAVISQKPSRDICQRGTSLTIQCQVDSQVTMMFWYRQQPGQSLTLIATANQGSEATYESGFVIDKFPISRPNLTFSTLTVSNMSPEDSSIYLCSVLQGENTIYFGEGSWLTVV.

To note about this clone: One base away lies a much larger clone, so this may be a sequencing read error. In the same sample, other DNA sequences code for this CDR3. The V gene is TRBV7-2, the J gene TRBJ2-3; TRBD1 aligns across 7 bases. Per the germline V gene, CDR1 is SGHTA and CDR2 is FQGNSA. The length of the CDR3 is 17 residues. CDR3 in DNA: TGTGCCAGTAGCTCATCCCCCTACGACAGGGCGGGAGATACGCAGTATTTT. This encodes CASSSSPYDRAGDTQYF.

The chain is built from TRBV7-9 and TRBJ2-1; 7 nucleotides match TRBD2. The CDR3 covers 13 residues. Trimming took 6 bases from V and 14 from J; bases not matched to a gene: 13. Germline CDR1 SEHNR, CDR2 FQNEAQ (reference sequence). CDR3 in amino acids: CASSPSTSPREFF. In DNA form, the CDR3 reads TGTGCCAGCAGTCCTTCGACTAGCCCCAGGGAGTTCTTC. Drawing the rest from reference TRBV7-9 and TRBJ2-1, the complete variable domain is DTGVSQNPRHKITKRGQNVTFRCDPISEHNRLYWYRQTLGQGPEFLTYFQNEAQLEKSRLLSDRFSAERPKGSFSTLEIQRTEQGDSAMYLCASSPSTSPREFFGPGTRLTVL.

The chain joins TRBV5-6 to TRBJ2-5, with D unclear. The CDR3 length is 13 residues. Trimming took off 4 bases at V and 5 bases at J, with 12 bases between the two ends. In germline, CDR1 is SGHDT, CDR2 YYEEEE. CDR3 in DNA: TGTGCCAGCAGCCTACGTGTGGGGGAGACCCAGTACTTC. It yields the protein CASSLRVGETQYF.

This chain uses TRBV24-1 with TRBJ2-1; possibly TRBD2 for D (5 bases). CDR1 is KGHDR and CDR2 is SFDVKD in the germline V gene. V shed 9 bases and J shed 0 bases, with 14 bases lying between them. CDR3 length equals 15 residues. The CDR3 DNA reads TGTGCCACCGGGAAAGCGGCCGGCTCCTACAATGAGCAGTTCTTC. It yields the protein CATGKAAGSYNEQFF.

The chain employs TRBV4-1 and TRBJ2-3; 8 positions match TRBD1. The CDR3 runs to 21 residues. The trim removed 3 bases at V and 0 bases at J, leaving 20 bases unmatched. The germline CDR1 and CDR2 sequences are MGHRA and YSYEKL. In DNA form, the CDR3 reads TGCGCCAGCAGCCACCCGAGGATCCGGACAGGGATACCCTCTAGCACAGATACGCAGTATTTT. As protein: CASSHPRIRTGIPSSTDTQYF.

V usage is TRBV7-2 and J usage is TRBJ1-2, with TRBD1 identical over 7 bases. CDR3 length: 16 residues. Germline CDR1 SGHTA, CDR2 FQGNSA. The V gene end was trimmed by 1 base and the J gene end by 4 bases; junction bases not matched to a gene: 9. The CDR3 here is CASSLGGQESRYGYTF. The CDR3 DNA reads TGTGCCAGCAGCTTAGGAGGACAGGAGAGCCGCTATGGCTACACCTTC.

The chain links TRBV9 to TRBJ2-2; D gene ambiguous. Per germline, CDR1 SGDLS and CDR2 YYNGEE. The CDR3 length is 13 residues. The V end lost 0 bases, the J end lost 4 bases, and 4 bases lay between the germline ends. The CDR3 here is CASSVGGTGELFF. DNA for the CDR3: TGTGCCAGCAGCGTAGGGGGCACCGGGGAGCTGTTTTTT.

This clone came up a few times. V gene TRBV5-6 combines with J gene TRBJ1-5; D unresolved. Trimming took 0 bases from V and 0 from J, leaving 10 bases between them. Per germline, CDR1 SGHDT and CDR2 YYEEEE. This CDR3 has 16 amino acids. CDR3 nucleotide sequence: TGTGCCAGCAGCTTGGAGGGCGGTTATAGCAATCAGCCCCAGCATTTT. Residues: CASSLEGGYSNQPQHF. The full variable domain, in which reference TRBV5-6 and TRBJ1-5 provide the parts outside the CDR3, is DAGVTQSPTHLIKTRGQQVTLRCSPKSGHDTVSWYQQALGQGPQFIFQYYEEEERQRGNFPDRFSGHQFPNYSSELNVNALLLGDSALYLCASSLEGGYSNQPQHFGDGTRLSIL.

This clone was counted only a few times. This chain links TRBV6-5 with TRBJ2-7; 7 bases map to TRBD2. The CDR3 totals 16 residues. CDR1 and CDR2 (germline): MNHEY, SVGAGI. The V segment lost 4 bases and the J segment 0 bases; nucleotides outside the gene matches: 9. CDR3 in DNA: TGTGCCAGCAGTTCTCCTCTGGAGCGGGGCTCCTACGAGCAGTACTTC. Translating it yields CASSSPLERGSYEQYF.

Of note for this clone: This sequence may be a read error, since a much larger clone differs from it by one base. V and J are TRBV21-1 and TRBJ2-7; the table gives TRBD2 as D, unverified against the DNA. TRBV21-1 is recorded as a pseudogene. The length of the CDR3 is 14 residues. For the CDR3, the DNA is TGTGCCAGCAGCATTAGCGAGAGGGACTACGAGCAGTACTTC. It translates to CASSISERDYEQYF.

Written as DNA, the CDR3 is TGTGCCAGCAGCCAGAGCCCAGGGGAAAACTACGAGCAGTACTTC. Protein sequence: CASSQSPGENYEQYF. The chain joins TRBV3-1 (or the pseudogene TRBV3-2) to TRBJ2-7, with D tentatively TRBD1 (6 bases). The CDR3 runs 15 residues. Trimming shortened V by 3 bases and J by 3 bases, and 15 bases separated the two germline ends. The germline V gene encodes CDR1 LGHDT and CDR2 YNNKEL (reference sequence).

The rearrangement links TRBV27 to TRBJ1-1; D is possibly TRBD1 (5 bases). The CDR3 spans 13 residues. Germline-derived CDR1 and CDR2 are MNHEY and SMNVEV (reference sequence). The V gene lost 5 bases and the J gene lost 10 bases, with 17 bases spanning the gap. CDR3 bases: TGTGCCAGCAGTGCCAGGGAGGCCCTGCGAGCTTTCTTT. This gives the protein CASSAREALRAFF.